This is a list of T cell receptor beta chains from one sample in a study of blood T cell repertoires in COVID-19. Using immunoSEQ multiplex PCR, the repertoire was profiled, and TCRdb retains in-frame clones only, with some absent. The table includes 150,000 to 200,000 clones, 84% detected once. The specimen was PBMCs or T cells enriched from blood (not recorded which). The receptors were sampled from a woman between 45 and 65 years old who had recovered from COVID-19. The CDR3 runs from the conserved cysteine through the conserved F or W. The D gene is left open where the match is weak. Where a row states a size, it is once, few, many or the class of an expanded clone; other rows omit it.

D	V	J	size	DNA	CDR3
.	TRBV5-1	TRBJ1-4	.	TGCGCCAGCAGCTTATCTGAGACTAATGAAAAACTGTTTTTT	CASSLSETNEKLFF
TRBD1	TRBV6-6	TRBJ1-1	.	TGTGCCAGCAGCCACCGGGACAGACACACTGAAGCTTTCTTT	CASSHRDRHTEAFF
TRBD1	TRBV7-2	TRBJ1-2	.	TGTGCCAGCAGCTTAGCCTCCCGGACAGGTTCATATGGCTACACCTTC	CASSLASRTGSYGYTF
.	TRBV7-8	TRBJ1-6	.	TGTGCCAGCAGCTACAGAACCTCCTATAATTCACCCCTCCACTTT	CASSYRTSYNSPLHF
TRBD2	TRBV7-6	TRBJ2-5	.	TGTGCCAGCAGCTTAGAGAGAGCGGGGGCGGGGGAGACCCAGTACTTC	CASSLERAGAGETQYF
TRBD1	TRBV28	TRBJ1-1	.	TGTGCCAGCAGTTTGAGGACAGGGGTCACTGAAGCTTTCTTT	CASSLRTGVTEAFF
.	TRBV28	TRBJ2-7	once	TGTGCCAGCAGTTCGCCGGGACAAGGCTTCTACGAGCAGTACTTC	CASSSPGQGFYEQYF
.	TRBV15	TRBJ2-7	.	TGTGCCACCAGCAGAGAACGGGTCCCCTCCTACGAGCAGTACTTC	CATSRERVPSYEQYF
.	TRBV4-3	TRBJ2-1	.	TGCGCCAGCAGCCAGGGGCTAGGGGACAATGAGCAGTTCTTC	CASSQGLGDNEQFF
TRBD1	TRBV4-3	TRBJ1-4	.	TGCGCCAGCAGCCAAAGTCGACAGGGAACGGCTAATGAAAAACTGTTTTTT	CASSQSRQGTANEKLFF
TRBD2	TRBV7-2	TRBJ2-2	.	TGTGCCAGCAGCTTAGTCAGCGGGATCTTCACCGGGGAGCTGTTTTTT	CASSLVSGIFTGELFF
.	TRBV11-3	TRBJ1-1	.	TGTGCCAGCAGCCTAGGGGGGGACACTGAAGCTTTCTTT	CASSLGGDTEAFF
TRBD2	TRBV28	TRBJ2-1	few	TGTGCCAGCAGTCGGGTTAGCGGGAATGAGCAGTTCTTC	CASSRVSGNEQFF
.	TRBV19	TRBJ1-5	.	TGTGCCAGTAGGCCCGACAACGTTGTTGATCAGCCCCAGCATTTT	CASRPDNVVDQPQHF
.	TRBV6-5	TRBJ2-7	.	TGTGCCAGCAGTTATGGTATGGCCGGGGAGGTCTACGAGCAGTACTTC	CASSYGMAGEVYEQYF
.	TRBV6-5	TRBJ2-7	.	TGTGCCAGCAAGGAGGGTCCCAACGAGCAGTACTTC	CASKEGPNEQYF
TRBD2	TRBV6-4	TRBJ2-3	.	TGTGCCAGCAGTGGGACTAGGGCAGATACGCAGTATTTT	CASSGTRADTQYF
TRBD2	TRBV20-1	TRBJ2-1	once	TGCAGTGCTCCTAGCGGGAGGGATAAGTTCTTC	CSAPSGRDKFF
.	TRBV7-2	TRBJ2-7	.	TGTGCCAGTGGGGCAGGCTCATGGCAGTACTTC	CASGAGSWQYF
TRBD2	TRBV4-3	TRBJ2-1	once	TGCGCCAGCAGCCAAGACACACTAGCGGGAGCTTCAAATGAGCAGTTCTTC	CASSQDTLAGASNEQFF
TRBD1	TRBV5-1	TRBJ2-5	.	TGCGCCAGCAGCTTGGGGAGGACAGGAGAAGAGACCCAGTACTTC	CASSLGRTGEETQYF
.	TRBV7-2	TRBJ1-2	.	TGTGCCAGCACCCTACGGGTGGCTGGCTACACCTTC	CASTLRVAGYTF
.	TRBV21-1	TRBJ2-2	.	TGTGCCAGCAGCACGGGGAGTCATCGGGAGGAGCTGTTTTTT	CASSTGSHREELFF
.	TRBV28	TRBJ2-3	.	TGTGCCACTCAGGCGAGCACAGATACGCAGTATTTT	CATQASTDTQYF
TRBD1	TRBV28	TRBJ1-3	.	TGTGCCAGCTCTTCAGGGACAGGGGGCTCTGGAAACACCATATATTTT	CASSSGTGGSGNTIYF
TRBD1	TRBV7-9	TRBJ1-2	once	TGTGCCAGCAGCAAGACAGGGGACCCCTCCTATGGCTACACCTTC	CASSKTGDPSYGYTF
TRBD1	TRBV28	TRBJ2-7	.	TGTGCCAGCAGCCAGACAGGGAAAGGGTACGAGCAGTACTTC	CASSQTGKGYEQYF
TRBD1	TRBV19	TRBJ1-1	.	TGTGCCAGTGGAGAACAGGGGATTACCACTGAAGCTTTCTTT	CASGEQGITTEAFF
.	TRBV9	TRBJ2-2	.	TGTGCCAGCAGCGTGGAACTAGTTGGTAGCGCCGGGGAGCTGTTTTTT	CASSVELVGSAGELFF
.	TRBV7-9	TRBJ1-4	.	TGTGCCAGCAGCGCCCTGGAGGGGCTAAATGAAAAACTGTTTTTT	CASSALEGLNEKLFF
.	TRBV7-2	TRBJ2-1	.	TGTGCCAGCAGCTTAGCCTTCCGCAATGAGCAGTTCTTC	CASSLAFRNEQFF
TRBD1	TRBV27	TRBJ1-4	.	TGTGCCAGCACCCCCACGGCCCCGACAGGGACTAATGAAAAACTGTTTTTT	CASTPTAPTGTNEKLFF
TRBD1	TRBV6-2/TRBV6-3	TRBJ1-2	.	TGTGCCAGCAGTGACAGGGGAATTAACTATGGCTACACCTTC	CASSDRGINYGYTF
TRBD1	TRBV5-1	TRBJ1-1	.	TGCGCCAGCACCACCTCGACAGGGATCACTGAAGCTTTCTTT	CASTTSTGITEAFF
TRBD1	TRBV10-1	TRBJ2-2	.	TGCGCCAGCTCAGACAGGGAAAGAGATGTTGGGTCATTCGGGGAGCTGTTTTTT	CASSDRERDVGSFGELFF
.	TRBV7-9	TRBJ2-3	.	TGTGCCAGCAGCTTAGGGGCGGGGCGCACAGATACGCAGTATTTT	CASSLGAGRTDTQYF
TRBD2	TRBV19	TRBJ2-7	.	TGTGCCAGTAGCCCGACTAGCGGGGCCTACGAGCAGTACTTC	CASSPTSGAYEQYF
TRBD2	TRBV28	TRBJ2-3	.	TGTGCCAGCAGTTCCCCAGCGGGAGCGGGCACAGATACGCAGTATTTT	CASSSPAGAGTDTQYF
.	TRBV18	TRBJ2-7	.	TGTGCCAGCTCACCACGAGACAGGAGTTCCTACGAGCAGTACTTC	CASSPRDRSSYEQYF
.	TRBV29-1	TRBJ1-2	.	TGCAGCGTTGACGTAGAGCGCTACACCTTC	CSVDVERYTF
.	TRBV19	TRBJ1-4	.	TGTGCCAGTAGTATAATGTTAGCCGGTAATGAAAAACTGTTTTTT	CASSIMLAGNEKLFF
TRBD1	TRBV10-3	TRBJ1-1	.	TGTGCCATCGTCCGGGACAGGGACACTGAAGCTTTCTTT	CAIVRDRDTEAFF
.	TRBV6-6	TRBJ2-1	.	TGTGCCAGCAGTTACTTCGGACAGTTCGGGGGGAATGAGCAGTTCTTC	CASSYFGQFGGNEQFF
.	TRBV7-3	TRBJ2-2	.	TGTGCCAGCAGCTTACTGGCGGAGAGCACCGGGGAGCTGTTTTTT	CASSLLAESTGELFF
.	TRBV4-2	TRBJ2-7	.	TGTGCCAGCAGCCAAGATTTCGGGAGCTCCTACGAGCAGTACTTC	CASSQDFGSSYEQYF
TRBD2	TRBV9	TRBJ2-7	.	TGTGCCAGCAGCCGGACTAGCGGGAGCTCCTACGAGCAGTACTTC	CASSRTSGSSYEQYF
.	TRBV4-3	TRBJ2-4	.	TGCGCCAGCAGCCCTTCTCAGGCAACCAAAAACATTCAGTACTTC	CASSPSQATKNIQYF
TRBD1	TRBV5-4	TRBJ2-2	few	TGTGCCAGCAGAACCGGACAGGGGAAAACCGGGGAGCTGTTTTTT	CASRTGQGKTGELFF
.	TRBV5-6	TRBJ1-6	few	TGTGCCAGCAGCTTGGAGCGGGCTACTTCACCCCTCCACTTT	CASSLERATSPLHF
TRBD2	TRBV19	TRBJ2-2	.	TGTGCCAGTAGTATATTTACTGTGACGGGAGGCGGGGAGCTGTTTTTT	CASSIFTVTGGGELFF
TRBD2	TRBV7-9	TRBJ2-1	.	TGTGCCAGCAGCTTCAGGACTAGCAATGAGCAGTTCTTC	CASSFRTSNEQFF
.	TRBV20-1	TRBJ2-1	.	TGCAGTGCACCACAAAATGAGCAGTTCTTC	CSAPQNEQFF
.	TRBV27	TRBJ2-6	.	TGTGCCAGCAGTTCCCTAGGTGGGGCCAACGTCCTGACTTTC	CASSSLGGANVLTF